A few counts support the clone carrying this TCR beta chain. Its cognate antigen is unknown. Time point noted: second of two post-therapy site-matched biopsies around two months apart. Repertoires were generated with immunoSEQ multiplex PCR, while TCRdb's copy carries only in-frame clones and drops some. In the table there are several thousand clones, 62% of which are singletons. Trimming shortened V by 2 bases and J by 8 bases, and 12 bases separated the two germline ends. CDR1 and CDR2 from the germline V gene are MNHEY and SVGAGI. The CDR3 covers 13 residues. The record originates from a study of T cells in tumors after PD-1 blockade. Study overall: Patients received pembrolizumab 200 mg every 3 weeks or cemiplimab 350 mg every 2 weeks. On average, tumor samples gave about 26,000 TCR templates and about 6,000 unique clonotypes. Study-wide points: Only pre- versus post-treatment comparisons showed clonal replacement. Blood contained roughly 43% of the tumor's TCR clonotypes.

Specimen: tumor tissue, collected after anti-PD-1 treatment. This chain links TRBV6-5 with TRBJ1-1; a weak D match, TRBD1 (5 bases). The TCR comes from a human donor with basal cell carcinoma. CDR3 nucleotides: TGTGCCAGCAGTTACCGACAGTTAAAAGAAGCTTTCTTT. Amino acid sequence: CASSYRQLKEAFF.